This TCR beta chain was obtained from a study of cytomegalovirus exposure and HLA in healthy donors. Study-wide results and limits: In vitro experiments confirmed that a few CMV-associated chains were specific for CMV antigens.

The CDR3 runs 16 residues. CDR1 and CDR2 from the germline V gene are LNHDA and SQIVND (reference sequence). J was trimmed by 6 bases and V by 6 bases; bases with no gene match: 10. The PCR contained 60 Vbeta and 13 Jbeta primers. TCRdb keeps only in-frame clones here, not all; method: immunoSEQ multiplex PCR. This table holds some 150,000 clones, roughly 80% found once. As for this clone: Its matching antigen is unknown.

Sample: PBMCs. The V gene is TRBV19, the J gene TRBJ2-1; 11 bases are a match to TRBD1. This clonotype was sampled from a middle-aged man in good health and CMV-seronegative. The CDR3 DNA reads TGTGCCAGTAGCAGATCGGGACAGGGGGGATCCAATGAGCAGTTCTTC. Amino acid sequence: CASSRSGQGGSNEQFF.